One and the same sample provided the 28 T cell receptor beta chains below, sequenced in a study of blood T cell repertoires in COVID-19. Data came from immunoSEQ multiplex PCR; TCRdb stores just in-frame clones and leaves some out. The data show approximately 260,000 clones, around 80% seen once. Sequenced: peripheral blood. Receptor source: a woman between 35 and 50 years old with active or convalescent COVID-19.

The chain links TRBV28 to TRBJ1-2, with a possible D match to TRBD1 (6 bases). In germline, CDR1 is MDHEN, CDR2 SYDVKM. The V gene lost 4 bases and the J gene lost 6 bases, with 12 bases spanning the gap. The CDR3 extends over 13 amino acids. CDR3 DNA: TGTGCCAGCAGTTCAAGACAGGCGCATGGCTACACCTTC. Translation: CASSSRQAHGYTF.

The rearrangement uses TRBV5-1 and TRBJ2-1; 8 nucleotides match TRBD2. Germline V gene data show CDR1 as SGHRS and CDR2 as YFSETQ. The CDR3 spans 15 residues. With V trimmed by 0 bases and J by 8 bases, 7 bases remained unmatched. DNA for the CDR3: TGCGCCAGCAGCTTGGCCGGCGGGGGGCTAGATGAGCAGTTCTTC. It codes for CASSLAGGGLDEQFF.

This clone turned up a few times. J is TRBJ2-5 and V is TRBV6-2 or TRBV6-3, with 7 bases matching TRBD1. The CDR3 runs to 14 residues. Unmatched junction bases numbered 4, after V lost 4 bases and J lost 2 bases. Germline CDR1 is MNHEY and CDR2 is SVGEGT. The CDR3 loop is CASSSGTAQETQYF. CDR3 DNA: TGTGCCAGCAGTTCAGGGACAGCTCAAGAGACCCAGTACTTC.

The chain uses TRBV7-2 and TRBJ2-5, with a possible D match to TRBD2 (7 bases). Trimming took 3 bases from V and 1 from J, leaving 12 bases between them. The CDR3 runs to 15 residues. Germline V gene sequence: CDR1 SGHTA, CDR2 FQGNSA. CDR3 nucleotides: TGTGCCAGCAGCTTCGGGGGGCTAATCCAAGAGACCCAGTACTTC. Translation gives CASSFGGLIQETQYF.

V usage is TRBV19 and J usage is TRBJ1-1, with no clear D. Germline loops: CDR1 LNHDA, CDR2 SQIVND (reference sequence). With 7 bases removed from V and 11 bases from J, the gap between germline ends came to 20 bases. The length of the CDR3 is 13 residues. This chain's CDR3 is CASTTTPTLRAFF. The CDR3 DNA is TGTGCCAGTACCACTACCCCCACCTTGAGGGCTTTCTTT.

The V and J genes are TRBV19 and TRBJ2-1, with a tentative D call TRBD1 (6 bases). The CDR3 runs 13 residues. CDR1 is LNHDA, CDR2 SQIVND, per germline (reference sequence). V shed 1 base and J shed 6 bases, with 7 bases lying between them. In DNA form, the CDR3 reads TGTGCCAGTAGTATAGCAGGGGTCAATGAGCAGTTCTTC. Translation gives CASSIAGVNEQFF. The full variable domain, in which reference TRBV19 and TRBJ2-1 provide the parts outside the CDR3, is DGGITQSPKYLFRKEGQNVTLSCEQNLNHDAMYWYRQDPGQGLRLIYYSQIVNDFQKGDIAEGYSVSREKKESFPLTVTSAQKNPTAFYLCASSIAGVNEQFFGPGTRLTVL.

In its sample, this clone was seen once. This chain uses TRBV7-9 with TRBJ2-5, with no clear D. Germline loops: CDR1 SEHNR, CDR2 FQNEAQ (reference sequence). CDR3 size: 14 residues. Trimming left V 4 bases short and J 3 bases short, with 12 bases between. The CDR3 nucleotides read TGTGCCAGCAGCTCTTCTACTGGTAAAGAGACCCAGTACTTC. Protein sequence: CASSSSTGKETQYF.

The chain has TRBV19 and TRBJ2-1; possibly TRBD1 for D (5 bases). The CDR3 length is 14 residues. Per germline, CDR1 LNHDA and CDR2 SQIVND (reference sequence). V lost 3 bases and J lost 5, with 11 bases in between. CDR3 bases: TGTGCCAGTAGTATTTGGAGACAGAACAATGAGCAGTTCTTC. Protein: CASSIWRQNNEQFF. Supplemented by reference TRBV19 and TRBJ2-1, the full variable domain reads DGGITQSPKYLFRKEGQNVTLSCEQNLNHDAMYWYRQDPGQGLRLIYYSQIVNDFQKGDIAEGYSVSREKKESFPLTVTSAQKNPTAFYLCASSIWRQNNEQFFGPGTRLTVL.

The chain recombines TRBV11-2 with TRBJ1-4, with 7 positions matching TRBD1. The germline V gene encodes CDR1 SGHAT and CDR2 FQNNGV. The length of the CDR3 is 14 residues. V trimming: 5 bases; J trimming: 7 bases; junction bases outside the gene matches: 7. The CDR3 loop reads CASSTDRTREKLFF. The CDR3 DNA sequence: TGTGCCAGCAGCACGGACAGGACTCGTGAAAAACTGTTTTTT. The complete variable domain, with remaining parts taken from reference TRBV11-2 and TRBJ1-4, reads EAGVAQSPRYKIIEKRQSVAFWCNPISGHATLYWYQQILGQGPKLLIQFQNNGVVDDSQLPKDRFSAERLKGVDSTLKIQPAKLEDSAVYLCASSTDRTREKLFFGSGTQLSVL.

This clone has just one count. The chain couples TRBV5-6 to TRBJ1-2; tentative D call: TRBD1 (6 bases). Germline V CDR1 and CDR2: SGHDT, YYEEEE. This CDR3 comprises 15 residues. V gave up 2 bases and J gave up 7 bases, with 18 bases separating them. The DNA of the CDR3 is TGTGCCAGCAGCTTACGGGACACTCGCTTCGGTGGCTACACCTTC. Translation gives CASSLRDTRFGGYTF.

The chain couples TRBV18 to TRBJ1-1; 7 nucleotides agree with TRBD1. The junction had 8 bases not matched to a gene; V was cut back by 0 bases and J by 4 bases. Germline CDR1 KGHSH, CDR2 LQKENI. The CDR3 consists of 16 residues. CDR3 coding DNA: TGTGCCAGCTCACCACCGACCGGGACAGTATCCACTGAAGCTTTCTTT. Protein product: CASSPPTGTVSTEAFF. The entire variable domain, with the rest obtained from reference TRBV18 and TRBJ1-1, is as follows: NAGVMQNPRHLVRRRGQEARLRCSPMKGHSHVYWYRQLPEEGLKFMVYLQKENIIDESGMPKERFSAEFPKEGPSILRIQQVVRGDSAAYFCASSPPTGTVSTEAFFGQGTRLTVV.

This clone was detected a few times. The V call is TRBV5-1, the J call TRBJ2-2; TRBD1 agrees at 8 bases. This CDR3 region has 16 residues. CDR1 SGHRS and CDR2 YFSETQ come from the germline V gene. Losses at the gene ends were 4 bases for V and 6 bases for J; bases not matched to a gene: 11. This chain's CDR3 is CASSLNRGAGAGELFF. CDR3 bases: TGCGCCAGCAGCCTAAACAGGGGGGCTGGCGCCGGGGAGCTGTTTTTT.

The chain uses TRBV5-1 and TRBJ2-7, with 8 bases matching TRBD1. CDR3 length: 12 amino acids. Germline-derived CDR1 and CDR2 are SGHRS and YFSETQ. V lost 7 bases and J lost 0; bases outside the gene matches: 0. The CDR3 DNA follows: TGCGCCAGCGGGACAGGCTCCTACGAGCAGTACTTC. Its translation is CASGTGSYEQYF.

Here the CDR3 reads CASRRDISGGYTF. Written as DNA, the CDR3 is TGTGCCAGCAGAAGGGACATCTCAGGCGGCTACACCTTC. This sequence joins TRBV27 and TRBJ1-2; tentative D call: TRBD1 (6 bases). V was shortened by 6 bases and J by 8 bases, with 16 bases between the two germline ends. CDR1 and CDR2 (germline): MNHEY, SMNVEV (reference sequence). This CDR3 has 13 residues.

The CDR3 DNA reads as TGTGCCTGGACCCGGGGTCTTTCGAGGGAAGCTTTCTTT. Amino acid sequence: CAWTRGLSREAFF. The chain is built from TRBV30 and TRBJ1-1; D gene uncertain. Trimming stripped 4 bases from V and 8 bases from J, with 17 bases between. CDR1 and CDR2 from the germline V gene are GTSNPN and SVGIG (reference sequence). The CDR3 totals 13 residues.

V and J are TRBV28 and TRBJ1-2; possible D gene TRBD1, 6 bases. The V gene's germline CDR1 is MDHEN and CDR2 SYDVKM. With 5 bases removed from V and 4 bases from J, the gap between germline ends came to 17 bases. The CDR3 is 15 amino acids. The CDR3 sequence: CASSPTPGGGYGYTF. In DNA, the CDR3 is TGTGCCAGCAGTCCAACTCCGGGAGGGGGCTATGGCTACACCTTC.

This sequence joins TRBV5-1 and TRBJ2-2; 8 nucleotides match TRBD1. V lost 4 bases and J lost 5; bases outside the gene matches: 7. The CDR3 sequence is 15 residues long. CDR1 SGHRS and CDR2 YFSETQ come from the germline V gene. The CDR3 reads CASSPGQGWTGELFF. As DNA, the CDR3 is TGCGCCAGCAGCCCCGGACAGGGTTGGACCGGGGAGCTGTTTTTT.

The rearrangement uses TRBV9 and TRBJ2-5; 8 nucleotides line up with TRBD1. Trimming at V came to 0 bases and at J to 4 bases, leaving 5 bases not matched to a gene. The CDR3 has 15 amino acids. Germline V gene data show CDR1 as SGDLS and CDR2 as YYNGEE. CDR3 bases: TGTGCCAGCAGCGTAGCACAGGGGGTAGTAGAGACCCAGTACTTC. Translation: CASSVAQGVVETQYF.

Here the CDR3 reads CASRSTHSGNTIYF. The CDR3 DNA follows: TGTGCCAGCAGGTCAACACACTCTGGAAACACCATATATTTT. This chain connects TRBV2 to TRBJ1-3; D is ambiguous. Per the germline V gene, CDR1 is SNHLY and CDR2 is FYNNEI. Trimming removed 6 bases from V and 0 bases from J, with 9 bases in between. The CDR3 runs to 14 residues. Full variable domain (missing parts from reference TRBV2 and TRBJ1-3): EPEVTQTPSHQVTQMGQEVILRCVPISNHLYFYWYRQILGQKVEFLVSFYNNEISEKSEIFDDQFSVERPDGSNFTLKIRSTKLEDSAMYFCASRSTHSGNTIYFGEGSWLTVV.

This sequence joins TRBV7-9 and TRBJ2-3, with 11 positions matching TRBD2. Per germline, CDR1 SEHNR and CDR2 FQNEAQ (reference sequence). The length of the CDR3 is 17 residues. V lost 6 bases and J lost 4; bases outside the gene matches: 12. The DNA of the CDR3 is TGTGCCAGCAGACTTAGCGGGGGGGCCGTTGATGCAGATACGCAGTATTTT. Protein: CASRLSGGAVDADTQYF.

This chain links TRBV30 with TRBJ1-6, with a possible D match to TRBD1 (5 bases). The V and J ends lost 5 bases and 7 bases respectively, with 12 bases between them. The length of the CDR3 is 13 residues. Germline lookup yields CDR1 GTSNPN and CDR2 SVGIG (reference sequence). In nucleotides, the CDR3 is TGTGCCTGGGGCGGGGGTGACAATTCACCCCTCCACTTT. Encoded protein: CAWGGGDNSPLHF.

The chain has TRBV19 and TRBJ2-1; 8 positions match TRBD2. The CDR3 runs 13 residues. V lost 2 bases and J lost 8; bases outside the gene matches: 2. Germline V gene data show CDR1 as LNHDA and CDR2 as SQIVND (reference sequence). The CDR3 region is CASSISGGYEQFF. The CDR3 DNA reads TGTGCCAGTAGTATAAGCGGGGGCTATGAGCAGTTCTTC.

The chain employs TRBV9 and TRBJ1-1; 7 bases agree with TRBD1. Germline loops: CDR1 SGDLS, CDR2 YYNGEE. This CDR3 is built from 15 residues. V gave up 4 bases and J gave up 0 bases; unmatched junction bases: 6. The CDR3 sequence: CASSPWGTVNTEAFF. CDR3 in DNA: TGTGCCAGCAGCCCATGGGGGACAGTGAACACTGAAGCTTTCTTT.

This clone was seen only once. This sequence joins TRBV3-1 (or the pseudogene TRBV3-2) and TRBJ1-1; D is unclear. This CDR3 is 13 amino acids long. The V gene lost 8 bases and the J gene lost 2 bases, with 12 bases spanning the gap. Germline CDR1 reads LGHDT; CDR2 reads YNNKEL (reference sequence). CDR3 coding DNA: TGTGCCAGCTGCCTGGGCACCAACACTGAAGCTTTCTTT. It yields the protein CASCLGTNTEAFF.

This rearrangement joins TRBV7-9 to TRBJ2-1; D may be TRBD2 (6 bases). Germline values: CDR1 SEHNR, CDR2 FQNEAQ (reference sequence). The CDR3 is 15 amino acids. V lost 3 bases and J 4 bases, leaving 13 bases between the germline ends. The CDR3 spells CASSLTLAGYNEQFF. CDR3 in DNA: TGTGCCAGCAGCTTGACCCTGGCGGGGTACAATGAGCAGTTCTTC.

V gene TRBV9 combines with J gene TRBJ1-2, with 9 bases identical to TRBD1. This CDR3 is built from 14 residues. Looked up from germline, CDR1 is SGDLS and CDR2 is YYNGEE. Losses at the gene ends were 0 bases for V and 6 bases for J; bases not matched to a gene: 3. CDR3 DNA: TGTGCCAGCAGCGTAGGGACAGGGGCCGATGGCTACACCTTC. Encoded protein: CASSVGTGADGYTF.

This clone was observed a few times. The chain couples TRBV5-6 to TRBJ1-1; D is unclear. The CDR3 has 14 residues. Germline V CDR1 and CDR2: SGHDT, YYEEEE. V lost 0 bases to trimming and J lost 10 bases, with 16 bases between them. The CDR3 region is CASSLGESGGVAFF. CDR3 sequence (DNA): TGTGCCAGCAGCTTGGGAGAATCGGGAGGTGTAGCTTTCTTT.

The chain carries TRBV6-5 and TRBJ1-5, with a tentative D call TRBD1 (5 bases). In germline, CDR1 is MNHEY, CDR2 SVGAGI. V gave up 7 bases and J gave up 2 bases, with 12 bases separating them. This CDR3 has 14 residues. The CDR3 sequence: CASTLWGGNQPQHF. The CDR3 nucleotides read TGTGCCAGCACCCTGTGGGGGGGCAATCAGCCCCAGCATTTT.